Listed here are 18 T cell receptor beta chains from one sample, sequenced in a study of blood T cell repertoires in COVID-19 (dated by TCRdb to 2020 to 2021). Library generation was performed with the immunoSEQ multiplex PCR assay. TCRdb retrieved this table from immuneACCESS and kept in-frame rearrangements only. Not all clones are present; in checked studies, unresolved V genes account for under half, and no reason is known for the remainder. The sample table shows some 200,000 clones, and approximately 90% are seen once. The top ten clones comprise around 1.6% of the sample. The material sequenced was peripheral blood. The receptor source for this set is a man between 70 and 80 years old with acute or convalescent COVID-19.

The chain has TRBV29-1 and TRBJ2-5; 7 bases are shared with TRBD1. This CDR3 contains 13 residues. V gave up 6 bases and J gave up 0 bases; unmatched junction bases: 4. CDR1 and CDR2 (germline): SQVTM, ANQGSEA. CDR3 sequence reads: CSVRQGYQETQYF. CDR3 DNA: TGCAGCGTCAGACAGGGTTACCAAGAGACCCAGTACTTC.

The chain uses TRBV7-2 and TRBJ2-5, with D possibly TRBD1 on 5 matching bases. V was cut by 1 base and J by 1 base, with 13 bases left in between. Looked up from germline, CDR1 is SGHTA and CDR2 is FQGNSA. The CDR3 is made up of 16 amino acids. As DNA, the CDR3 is TGTGCCAGCAGCTTAGTCCCGGTGGGGCCCCAAGAGACCCAGTACTTC. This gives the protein CASSLVPVGPQETQYF.

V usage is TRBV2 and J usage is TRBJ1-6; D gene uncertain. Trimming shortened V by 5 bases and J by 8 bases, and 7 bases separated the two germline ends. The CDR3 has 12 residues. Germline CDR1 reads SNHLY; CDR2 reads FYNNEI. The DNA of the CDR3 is TGTGCCAGCAGTCGGGTTGATTCACCCCTCCACTTT. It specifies CASSRVDSPLHF.

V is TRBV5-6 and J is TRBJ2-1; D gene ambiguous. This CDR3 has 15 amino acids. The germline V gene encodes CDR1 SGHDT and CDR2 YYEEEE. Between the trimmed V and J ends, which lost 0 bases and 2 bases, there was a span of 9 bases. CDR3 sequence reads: CASSLGARPYNEQFF. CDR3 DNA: TGTGCCAGCAGCTTGGGGGCCCGTCCCTACAATGAGCAGTTCTTC.

CDR3 loop: CASALLAGVINEQFF. CDR3 nucleotides: TGTGCCAGCGCCTTACTAGCGGGAGTTATCAATGAGCAGTTCTTC. The rearrangement joins TRBV7-9 to TRBJ2-1; TRBD2 matches 11 bases. The CDR3 spans 15 residues. V lost 8 bases, J lost 6 bases, and 9 bases stayed unmatched. Germline V gene data show CDR1 as SEHNR and CDR2 as FQNEAQ (reference sequence).

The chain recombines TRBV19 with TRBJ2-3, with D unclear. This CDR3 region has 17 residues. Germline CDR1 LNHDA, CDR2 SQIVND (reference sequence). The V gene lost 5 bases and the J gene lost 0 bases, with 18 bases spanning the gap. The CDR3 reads CASSSLTRVSSTDTQYF. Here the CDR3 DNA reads TGTGCCAGTAGTTCTCTTACCCGGGTTTCTAGCACAGATACGCAGTATTTT.

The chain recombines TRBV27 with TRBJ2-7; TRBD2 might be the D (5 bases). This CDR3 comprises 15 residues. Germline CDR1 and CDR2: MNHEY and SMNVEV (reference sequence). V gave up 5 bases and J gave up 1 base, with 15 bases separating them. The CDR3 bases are TGTGCCAGCAGTCCTGACTACCAATCATCCTACGAGCAGTACTTC. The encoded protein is CASSPDYQSSYEQYF.

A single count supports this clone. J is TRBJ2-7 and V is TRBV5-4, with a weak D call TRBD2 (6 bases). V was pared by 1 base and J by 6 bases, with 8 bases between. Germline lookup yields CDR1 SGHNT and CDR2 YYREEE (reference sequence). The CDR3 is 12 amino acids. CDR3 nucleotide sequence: TGTGCCAGCAGCTTGCAGGGAGGCGAGCAGTACTTC. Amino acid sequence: CASSLQGGEQYF.

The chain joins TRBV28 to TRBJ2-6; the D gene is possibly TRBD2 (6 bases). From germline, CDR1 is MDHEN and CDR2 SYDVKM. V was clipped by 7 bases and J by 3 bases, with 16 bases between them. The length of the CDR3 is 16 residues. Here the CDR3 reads CASMKGEAGGANVLTF. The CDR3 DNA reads TGTGCCAGCATGAAAGGAGAAGCGGGTGGGGCCAACGTCCTGACTTTC.

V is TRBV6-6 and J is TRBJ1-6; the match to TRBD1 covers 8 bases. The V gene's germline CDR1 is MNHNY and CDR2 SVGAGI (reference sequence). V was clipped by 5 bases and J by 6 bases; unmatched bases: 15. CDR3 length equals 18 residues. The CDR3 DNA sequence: TGTGCCAGCAGTCTAACTCCTTGGACAGGGCTGGGTAATTCACCCCTCCACTTT. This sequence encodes CASSLTPWTGLGNSPLHF.

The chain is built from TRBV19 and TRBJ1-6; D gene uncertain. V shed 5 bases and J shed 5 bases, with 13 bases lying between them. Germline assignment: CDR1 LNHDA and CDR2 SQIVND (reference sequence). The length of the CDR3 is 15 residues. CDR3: CASSLSGKNNSPLHF. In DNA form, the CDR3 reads TGTGCCAGTAGTCTCTCCGGGAAAAATAATTCACCCCTCCACTTT.

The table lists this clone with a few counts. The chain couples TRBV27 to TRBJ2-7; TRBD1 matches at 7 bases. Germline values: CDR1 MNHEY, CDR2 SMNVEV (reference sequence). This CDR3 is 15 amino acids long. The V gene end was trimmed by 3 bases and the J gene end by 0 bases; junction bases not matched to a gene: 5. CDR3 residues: CASSFKPGGSYEQYF. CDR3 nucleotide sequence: TGTGCCAGCAGTTTCAAGCCAGGGGGCTCCTACGAGCAGTACTTC.

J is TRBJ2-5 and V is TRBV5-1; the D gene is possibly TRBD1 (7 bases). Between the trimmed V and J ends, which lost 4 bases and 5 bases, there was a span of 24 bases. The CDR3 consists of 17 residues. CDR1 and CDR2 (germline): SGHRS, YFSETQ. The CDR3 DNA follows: TGCGCCAGCAGCCTCAGCTCTAGGACTACCAGGGGGGAGACCCAGTACTTC. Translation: CASSLSSRTTRGETQYF. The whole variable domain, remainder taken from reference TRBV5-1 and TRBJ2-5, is KAGVTQTPRYLIKTRGQQVTLSCSPISGHRSVSWYQQTPGQGLQFLFEYFSETQRNKGNFPGRFSGRQFSNSRSEMNVSTLELGDSALYLCASSLSSRTTRGETQYFGPGTRLLVL.

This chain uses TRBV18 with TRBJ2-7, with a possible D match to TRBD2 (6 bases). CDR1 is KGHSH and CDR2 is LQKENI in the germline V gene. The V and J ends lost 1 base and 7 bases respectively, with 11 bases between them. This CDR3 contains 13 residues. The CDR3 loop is CASSPQGRREQYF. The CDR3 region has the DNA TGTGCCAGCTCACCACAGGGGAGGCGGGAGCAGTACTTC.

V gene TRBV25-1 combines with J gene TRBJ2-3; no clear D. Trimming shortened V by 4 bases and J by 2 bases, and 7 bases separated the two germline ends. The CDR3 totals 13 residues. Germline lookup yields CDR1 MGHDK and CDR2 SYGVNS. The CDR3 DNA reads TGTGCCAGCAGTGGCGGCAACACAGATACGCAGTATTTT. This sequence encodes CASSGGNTDTQYF. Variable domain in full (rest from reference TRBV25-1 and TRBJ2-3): EADIYQTPRYLVIGTGKKITLECSQTMGHDKMYWYQQDPGMELHLIHYSYGVNSTEKGDLSSESTVSRIRTEHFPLTLESARPSHTSQYLCASSGGNTDTQYFGPGTRLTVL.

The CDR3 DNA reads as TGTGCCAGCACCTACACGCGGGGACCTAACACTGAAGCTTTCTTT. This translates into CASTYTRGPNTEAFF. The chain is built from TRBV6-5 and TRBJ1-1, with a tentative D call TRBD1 (5 bases). The CDR3 is made up of 15 amino acids. The germline gives CDR1 MNHEY, CDR2 SVGAGI. With 7 bases removed from V and 2 bases from J, the gap between germline ends came to 17 bases.

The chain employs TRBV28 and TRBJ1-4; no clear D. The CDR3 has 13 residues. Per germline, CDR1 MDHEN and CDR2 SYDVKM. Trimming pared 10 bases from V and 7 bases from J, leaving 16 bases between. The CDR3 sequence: CATTELEGEKLFF. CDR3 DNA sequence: TGTGCCACCACGGAGCTAGAGGGTGAAAAACTGTTTTTT.

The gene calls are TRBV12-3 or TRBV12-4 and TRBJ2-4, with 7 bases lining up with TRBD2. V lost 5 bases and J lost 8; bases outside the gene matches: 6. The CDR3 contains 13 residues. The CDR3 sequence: CASSPRGGDIQYF. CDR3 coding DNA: TGTGCCAGCAGTCCCCGGGGAGGGGACATTCAGTACTTC.